This T cell receptor beta chain came from a study of radiotherapy plus CTLA-4 blockade in lung cancer. Study-wide context: Objective responses occurred in around 18% of patients; about 34% had disease control.

The protocol was immunoSEQ multiplex PCR, while the TCRdb copy is restricted to in-frame clones and leaves out a portion. Here the sample spans around 72,000 clones, roughly three quarters being singletons. Germline assignment: CDR1 SGDLS and CDR2 YYNGEE. Unmatched junction bases numbered 6, after V lost 2 bases and J lost 7 bases. The CDR3 is 15 residues long. This TCR was sampled from a human donor with non-small cell lung cancer who had a complete response to radiotherapy plus ipilimumab. V usage is TRBV9 and J usage is TRBJ2-2, with TRBD1 identical over 9 bases. The material sequenced was peripheral blood, taken from a patient treated with radiotherapy plus ipilimumab. In nucleotides, the CDR3 is TGTGCCAGCAGCGTGACAGGGGGTTTTAACGGGGAGCTGTTTTTT. It yields the protein CASSVTGGFNGELFF. Variable domain in full (rest from reference TRBV9 and TRBJ2-2): DSGVTQTPKHLITATGQRVTLRCSPRSGDLSVYWYQQSLDQGLQFLIQYYNGEERAKGNILERFSAQQFPDLHSELNLSSLELGDSALYFCASSVTGGFNGELFFGEGSRLTVL.